The rows below give T cell receptor beta chains drawn from one sample of a study of blood T cell repertoires in COVID-19. Only in-frame clones appear in the TCRdb table, and some are missing; sequencing was by immunoSEQ multiplex PCR. The sample yields about 270,000 clones, around 86% seen once. The sequenced sample consisted of PBMCs or T cells enriched from blood (not recorded which). Source of these receptors: a man aged 18 to 29 who had recovered from COVID-19. The CDR3 runs from the conserved cysteine through the conserved F or W. D genes are given only for firm matches. For some rows the clone size is stated as once, few or many, or as a class when expanded; others skip it.

abundance: -; v_gene: TRBV5-6; d_gene: TRBD2; j_gene: TRBJ2-5; CDR3nt: TGTGCCAGCAGCTTGGGGCGGGGGGGCCAAGAGACCCAGTACTTC; CDR3aa: CASSLGRGGQETQYF
abundance: once; v_gene: TRBV24-1; d_gene: -; j_gene: TRBJ2-1; CDR3nt: TGTGCCACCAGGGGCCAACCCAATTACAATGAGCAGTTCTTC; CDR3aa: CATRGQPNYNEQFF
abundance: -; v_gene: TRBV28; d_gene: TRBD2; j_gene: TRBJ2-1; CDR3nt: TGTGCCAGCAGCGGACTAGCAACCTACAATGAGCAGTTCTTC; CDR3aa: CASSGLATYNEQFF
abundance: -; v_gene: TRBV28; d_gene: TRBD1; j_gene: TRBJ1-2; CDR3nt: TGTGCCAGCAGAGCCGGGACAGGGGTTGGCTACACCTTC; CDR3aa: CASRAGTGVGYTF
abundance: once; v_gene: TRBV5-1; d_gene: TRBD1; j_gene: TRBJ2-3; CDR3nt: TGCGCCAGCAGTGTCGAACAGGGGGATACGCAGTATTTT; CDR3aa: CASSVEQGDTQYF
abundance: -; v_gene: TRBV5-1; d_gene: -; j_gene: TRBJ1-1; CDR3nt: TGCGCCAGCAGCTTGGACACCCAAGGAGGGAACACTGAAGCTTTCTTT; CDR3aa: CASSLDTQGGNTEAFF
abundance: -; v_gene: TRBV6-5; d_gene: TRBD1; j_gene: TRBJ1-4; CDR3nt: TGTGCCAGCAGTTACCCCCAGGGGGCCGTTACTGAAAAACTGTTTTTT; CDR3aa: CASSYPQGAVTEKLFF
abundance: once; v_gene: TRBV18; d_gene: -; j_gene: TRBJ1-1; CDR3nt: TGTGCCAGCTCAAACCGGGAGCCCCCTGAAGCTTTCTTT; CDR3aa: CASSNREPPEAFF
abundance: -; v_gene: TRBV24-1; d_gene: TRBD2; j_gene: TRBJ2-2; CDR3nt: TGTGCCACCAGTGATCCGGGACTAGCGGGAAACGGGGAGCTGTTTTTT; CDR3aa: CATSDPGLAGNGELFF
abundance: -; v_gene: TRBV10-1; d_gene: TRBD2; j_gene: TRBJ2-1; CDR3nt: TGCGCCAGCAGTTCTAGCGGGAGGGGCCCGGGTCACGGTGAGCAGTTCTTC; CDR3aa: CASSSSGRGPGHGEQFF
abundance: -; v_gene: TRBV2; d_gene: TRBD1; j_gene: TRBJ1-1; CDR3nt: TGTGCCAGCAGAAGGACAGGGACTGAAGCTTTCTTT; CDR3aa: CASRRTGTEAFF
abundance: -; v_gene: TRBV19; d_gene: TRBD2; j_gene: TRBJ2-7; CDR3nt: TGTGCCAGTAGTATAGTGGGAGGGGCGGCCTACGAGCAGTACTTC; CDR3aa: CASSIVGGAAYEQYF
abundance: -; v_gene: TRBV11-2; d_gene: -; j_gene: TRBJ2-4; CDR3nt: TGTGCCAGCAGCTTAGATTATCGTGGCAGGGGAAGAAACATTCAGTACTTC; CDR3aa: CASSLDYRGRGRNIQYF
abundance: -; v_gene: TRBV5-1; d_gene: -; j_gene: TRBJ2-3; CDR3nt: TGCGCCAGCAGCCACGTAGTGGAGGCCACAGATACGCAGTATTTT; CDR3aa: CASSHVVEATDTQYF
abundance: -; v_gene: TRBV3-1/TRBV3-2; d_gene: -; j_gene: TRBJ2-3; CDR3nt: TGTGCCAGCAGCCAGGGAGGCACAGATACGCAGTATTTT; CDR3aa: CASSQGGTDTQYF
abundance: -; v_gene: TRBV27; d_gene: TRBD1; j_gene: TRBJ1-4; CDR3nt: TGTGCCACCAAATCGACAGGGGGCTCCGTACTGTTTTTT; CDR3aa: CATKSTGGSVLFF
abundance: -; v_gene: TRBV2; d_gene: -; j_gene: TRBJ2-2; CDR3nt: TGTGCCAGCAGTGAAGTTCAGGGCACCGGGGAGCTGTTTTTT; CDR3aa: CASSEVQGTGELFF
abundance: -; v_gene: TRBV3-1/TRBV3-2; d_gene: TRBD1; j_gene: TRBJ2-5; CDR3nt: TGTGCCAGCAGTTCCCGGGGACAGTTAGAGACCCAGTACTTC; CDR3aa: CASSSRGQLETQYF
abundance: -; v_gene: TRBV11-2; d_gene: TRBD2; j_gene: TRBJ2-1; CDR3nt: TGTGCCAGCAGCTTCGGGACTAGCGGCAATGAGCAGTTCTTC; CDR3aa: CASSFGTSGNEQFF
abundance: -; v_gene: TRBV11-3; d_gene: -; j_gene: TRBJ2-7; CDR3nt: TGTGCCAGCTCTTCCTCCAGGGTATGGGAGCAGTACTTC; CDR3aa: CASSSSRVWEQYF
abundance: -; v_gene: TRBV11-3; d_gene: TRBD1; j_gene: TRBJ2-7; CDR3nt: TGTGCCAGCAGCTTTCTCATGACAGGGGCAGGAATGGAGCAGTACTTC; CDR3aa: CASSFLMTGAGMEQYF
abundance: few; v_gene: TRBV5-6; d_gene: -; j_gene: TRBJ2-1; CDR3nt: TGTGCCAGCAGCCTGGACACCTTCTACAATGAGCAGTTCTTC; CDR3aa: CASSLDTFYNEQFF
abundance: -; v_gene: TRBV6-5; d_gene: TRBD2; j_gene: TRBJ2-1; CDR3nt: TGTGCCAGCAGTTACTCGACTAGCGGGGGGGCCGTCGAGCAGTTCTTC; CDR3aa: CASSYSTSGGAVEQFF
abundance: -; v_gene: TRBV6-5; d_gene: TRBD2; j_gene: TRBJ2-3; CDR3nt: TGTGCCACCAGGACTAGCGGGGCTCGCACAGATACGCAGTATTTT; CDR3aa: CATRTSGARTDTQYF
abundance: -; v_gene: TRBV6-2/TRBV6-3; d_gene: TRBD2; j_gene: TRBJ2-7; CDR3nt: TGTGCCAGCAGTTTTGCGGGAGGGCCTTACGAGCAGTACTTC; CDR3aa: CASSFAGGPYEQYF
abundance: -; v_gene: TRBV2; d_gene: -; j_gene: TRBJ1-5; CDR3nt: TGTGCCAGCACCATTGGCAGTCAGCCCCAGCATTTT; CDR3aa: CASTIGSQPQHF
abundance: -; v_gene: TRBV12-3/TRBV12-4; d_gene: TRBD1; j_gene: TRBJ1-2; CDR3nt: TGTGCCAGCAGTTTTACAGGGGTTTATGGCTACACCTTC; CDR3aa: CASSFTGVYGYTF
abundance: -; v_gene: TRBV27; d_gene: -; j_gene: TRBJ1-5; CDR3nt: TGTGCCAGCAGAGAACAGGTGAGGTCCAATCAGCCCCAGCATTTT; CDR3aa: CASREQVRSNQPQHF
abundance: -; v_gene: TRBV5-5; d_gene: -; j_gene: TRBJ2-3; CDR3nt: TGTGCCAGCAGGCCGGAACAGGGCACAGATACGCAGTATTTT; CDR3aa: CASRPEQGTDTQYF
abundance: -; v_gene: TRBV5-4; d_gene: -; j_gene: TRBJ1-1; CDR3nt: TGTGCCAGCAGCTTGGGCGGGGTCCAACCTGAAGCTTTCTTT; CDR3aa: CASSLGGVQPEAFF
abundance: -; v_gene: TRBV2; d_gene: TRBD2; j_gene: TRBJ2-2; CDR3nt: TGTGCCAGCAGTGAGAAGCGGGGGCCCACCGGGGAGCTGTTTTTT; CDR3aa: CASSEKRGPTGELFF
abundance: -; v_gene: TRBV3-1/TRBV3-2; d_gene: -; j_gene: TRBJ2-3; CDR3nt: TGTGCCAGCAGCCCTATGCCTTTAAGCGACACAGATACGCAGTATTTT; CDR3aa: CASSPMPLSDTDTQYF
abundance: -; v_gene: TRBV27; d_gene: -; j_gene: TRBJ1-6; CDR3nt: TGTGCCAGCAGTCCCCGACCCCTAGCACTCTCACCCCTCCACTTT; CDR3aa: CASSPRPLALSPLHF
abundance: -; v_gene: TRBV2; d_gene: -; j_gene: TRBJ1-1; CDR3nt: TGTGCCAGCAGTGGCGAAGCAAAGACTGAAGCTTTCTTT; CDR3aa: CASSGEAKTEAFF
abundance: -; v_gene: TRBV6-5; d_gene: TRBD1; j_gene: TRBJ2-3; CDR3nt: TGTGCCAGCAGTTTTCAGGGGGCTCGCACAGATACGCAGTATTTT; CDR3aa: CASSFQGARTDTQYF
abundance: -; v_gene: TRBV5-4; d_gene: TRBD2; j_gene: TRBJ2-5; CDR3nt: TGTGCCAGCAGCCCTTTTTCGGGGGGTGAGGCCAGAGAGACCCAGTACTTC; CDR3aa: CASSPFSGGEARETQYF
abundance: -; v_gene: TRBV10-3; d_gene: TRBD1; j_gene: TRBJ1-4; CDR3nt: TGTGCCATCAGTGAGTCCCGGACAGGGTCTAATGAAAAACTGTTTTTT; CDR3aa: CAISESRTGSNEKLFF
abundance: -; v_gene: TRBV2; d_gene: -; j_gene: TRBJ1-2; CDR3nt: TGTGCCAGCAGTGTGGCGACAGCTCTCACCTTC; CDR3aa: CASSVATALTF
abundance: -; v_gene: TRBV10-2; d_gene: TRBD2; j_gene: TRBJ2-1; CDR3nt: TGCGCCAGCAGTTTCACTAGCGGGCGAAACAATGAGCAGTTCTTC; CDR3aa: CASSFTSGRNNEQFF
abundance: -; v_gene: TRBV2; d_gene: -; j_gene: TRBJ1-4; CDR3nt: TGTGCCAGCAGGCGGGGGGGAAATGAAAAACTGTTTTTT; CDR3aa: CASRRGGNEKLFF
abundance: -; v_gene: TRBV10-2; d_gene: TRBD1; j_gene: TRBJ1-4; CDR3nt: TGCGCCAGCAGTGACAAGGGGGCGGGAGAAAAACTGTTTTTT; CDR3aa: CASSDKGAGEKLFF
abundance: -; v_gene: TRBV28; d_gene: TRBD1; j_gene: TRBJ1-5; CDR3nt: TGTGCCAGCAGTTTATCATCGACAGGGATTAGCAATCAGCCCCAGCATTTT; CDR3aa: CASSLSSTGISNQPQHF
abundance: -; v_gene: TRBV19; d_gene: TRBD1; j_gene: TRBJ2-7; CDR3nt: TGTGCCAGTGGACAGGGGGTAGGGGAGCAGTACTTC; CDR3aa: CASGQGVGEQYF
abundance: once; v_gene: TRBV5-1; d_gene: TRBD2; j_gene: TRBJ2-3; CDR3nt: TGCGCCAGCAGCTCCCTGGGACTAGCGGGGACTAGCACAGATACGCAGTATTTT; CDR3aa: CASSSLGLAGTSTDTQYF
abundance: -; v_gene: TRBV28; d_gene: TRBD1; j_gene: TRBJ1-2; CDR3nt: TGTGCCAGCAAAGAACAGGGGGCTAACTATGGCTACACCTTC; CDR3aa: CASKEQGANYGYTF
abundance: -; v_gene: TRBV5-5; d_gene: TRBD2; j_gene: TRBJ2-7; CDR3nt: TGTGCCAGCAGCCACGGGACTAGCGGGAGGGCCACGCTGTACGAGCAGTACTTC; CDR3aa: CASSHGTSGRATLYEQYF
abundance: -; v_gene: TRBV7-8; d_gene: -; j_gene: TRBJ1-5; CDR3nt: TGTGCCAGCAGCTTAGGGGCGCCCGACCGCAATCAGCCCCAGCATTTT; CDR3aa: CASSLGAPDRNQPQHF
abundance: once; v_gene: TRBV5-1; d_gene: -; j_gene: TRBJ1-1; CDR3nt: TGCGCCAGCAGCCCGGGGATCATGAACACTGAAGCTTTCTTT; CDR3aa: CASSPGIMNTEAFF